Given below is one TCR beta chain in context. The antigen remains undetermined. These data originate in a study of beta chain features in type 1 diabetes. Study outcomes and limitations: Compared to healthy donors, patients appeared to have naive, central memory and Treg TCRB repertoires that were more alike. VDJ junctions from type 1 diabetes patients carried fewer insertions and larger deletions. A definitive answer on HLA type influencing TCRB rearrangement was not reached here. Across all four CD4+ subsets, people with type 1 diabetes showed modestly shorter TCRB CDR3s. Sequencing the cDNA could make cells with high TCR expression show up more than they should.

CDR3 length: 13 residues. Unmatched junction bases numbered 3, after V lost 6 bases and J lost 4 bases. Germline V gene lookup returns CDR1 MNHEY and CDR2 SVGAGI. Isolated RNA was reverse transcribed in full, so expressed TCRB transcripts were sequenced. Assay: immunoSEQ multiplex PCR; the TCRdb copy retains only in-frame clones and omits some. Counted here are 600,000 to 750,000 clones, under 15% occurring once; the ten biggest clones make up 0.095% to 0.15%. This receptor was identified in a man aged 25-40 years with type 1 diabetes. The sample comprised naive CD4+ T cells from blood. The chain uses TRBV6-5 and TRBJ2-5; 9 nucleotides line up with TRBD1. This chain's CDR3 is CASRTTGGETQYF. DNA for the CDR3: TGTGCCAGCAGAACGACAGGGGGAGAGACCCAGTACTTC.